This paragraph covers one TCR beta chain sequence. The CDR3 runs to 14 residues. The germline gives CDR1 SNHLY, CDR2 FYNNEI. Trimming removed 6 bases from V and 2 bases from J; junction bases left unmatched: 4. The data belong to a study of cytomegalovirus exposure and HLA in healthy donors. In the study overall: A preliminary data release comprised 70 million to 95 million unique TCRs obtained from HLA-typed donors.

A multiplex PCR was run with 60 Vbeta primers and 13 Jbeta primers. Sequencing was performed with immunoSEQ multiplex PCR; in TCRdb, only in-frame clones are kept and a portion is missing. The sample lists some 100,000 clones, about 72% occurring once. Sequenced material: PBMCs. The V and J genes are TRBV2 and TRBJ2-7; the match to TRBD2 covers 10 bases. This clonotype was sampled from a man aged 45-65 years in good health and CMV-seropositive. The CDR3 coding sequence is TGTGCCAGCAGACAGACTAGCGGGCCCTACGAGCAGTACTTC. This sequence encodes CASRQTSGPYEQYF.